This TCR beta chain is drawn from a study of shared clonotypes between healthy human individuals. Findings and limits, study-wide: The generation probabilities recorded for non-shared clonotypes fell below those of clonotypes shared by all four donors.

Notes on this clone: Its antigen remains unknown.

Naive CD8 cells lacked CD45RO, underwent positive selection for CCR7 and left out terminally differentiated effector memory CD45RA+ cells. Assay used: immunoSEQ multiplex PCR; TCRdb lists only in-frame clones, some missing. This table holds over 2 million clones, just under 95% found once. Germline V gene data show CDR1 as MDHEN and CDR2 as SYDVKM. The CDR3 totals 13 residues. The V end lost 3 bases, the J end lost 6 bases, and 8 bases lay between the germline ends. The clonotype originates from a man aged 18 to 30 in good health. The sample comprised naive CD8+ T cells sorted from blood. The chain has TRBV28 and TRBJ2-2; the D is unclear. This CDR3 is CASSFLGAGELFF. The CDR3 region has the DNA TGTGCCAGCAGTTTCCTGGGCGCCGGGGAGCTGTTTTTT.